This entry concerns a single TCR beta chain. This record belongs to a study of T cell changes during pregnancy in multiple sclerosis. CDR1 and CDR2 from the germline V gene are MNHEY and SMNVEV (reference sequence). V was clipped by 6 bases and J by 5 bases, with 20 bases between them. CDR3 length equals 15 residues. The method was immunoSEQ multiplex PCR; TCRdb's version includes in-frame clones alone and lacks a portion of them. Here the sample spans approximately 70,000 clones, roughly nine tenths being singletons. The source was peripheral blood, collected in the third trimester of pregnancy. The chain employs TRBV27 and TRBJ2-7; tentatively, D is TRBD1 (5 bases). This TCR was recovered from a female donor in good health, enrolled as a control in a pregnancy study. CDR3 in DNA: TGTGCCAGCAGCCCCCCGGCCGCGTGGGGCCACGAGCAGTACTTC. Translated, it gives CASSPPAAWGHEQYF.